Included here is one TCR beta chain sequence, with context. Its matching antigen is unknown. The data are from a study of graft-versus-host responses after intestinal transplantation. Profiled with immunoSEQ multiplex PCR; TCRdb holds only in-frame clones, not every one. The sample includes 85,000 to 100,000 clones, approximately 90% of them seen just once. CDR3 length equals 15 residues. V was clipped by 3 bases and J by 4 bases, with 15 bases between them. Germline V gene sequence: CDR1 SGHAT, CDR2 FQNNGV. Study-wide points: Early post-transplant falls in HvG clones accompanied the peak levels of circulating GvH clones.

The input for sequencing was unstimulated CD4+ T cells sorted from spleen or lymph node cells, taken before intestinal transplant. The sequence was obtained from a human donor who received an intestinal transplant. V usage is TRBV11-2 and J usage is TRBJ2-5, with D maybe TRBD2 (5 bases). CDR3 amino acids: CASSFREPSGETQYF. CDR3 in DNA: TGTGCCAGCAGCTTCCGGGAACCTTCGGGAGAGACCCAGTACTTC.